A single sample is the source of the 25 T cell receptor beta chains below, sequenced in a study of CD8 T cells in Susac syndrome. Reverse transcription used roughly 0.5 to 1 ug RNA and random hexamers. TCRdb re-called the immunoSEQ multiplex PCR reads through MiXCR, storing one row per CDR3 protein. The sample has some 130,000 distinct CDR3 sequences; around 90% are singletons. The sequenced sample consisted of CD8+ T cells from PBMCs. These TCRs come from a human donor with multiple sclerosis.

The chain has TRBV7-6 and TRBJ2-7; D ambiguous. Trimming pared 5 bases from V and 0 bases from J, leaving 8 bases between. In germline, CDR1 is SGHVS, CDR2 FNYEAQ. The CDR3 extends over 13 amino acids. The CDR3 reads CASSLETSYEQYF. CDR3 sequence (DNA): TGTGCCAGCAGCCTAGAGACCTCCTACGAGCAGTACTTC.

The chain uses TRBV4-1 and TRBJ2-1; 12 bases fit TRBD2. This CDR3 has 15 residues. Germline CDR1 and CDR2: MGHRA and YSYEKL. J gave up 5 bases and V 6 bases, and 5 bases lay outside the gene matches. The DNA of the CDR3 is TGCGCCAGCAGTCCACTAGCGGGAGGTCACAATGAGCAGTTCTTC. It is translated as CASSPLAGGHNEQFF.

The rearrangement joins TRBV24-1 to TRBJ2-7, with D tentatively TRBD2 (5 bases). The V gene lost 7 bases and the J gene lost 6 bases, with 15 bases spanning the gap. Looked up from germline, CDR1 is KGHDR and CDR2 is SFDVKD. This CDR3 is 13 amino acids long. As DNA, the CDR3 is TGTGCCACCAGGGCCCGGGAAGGAAGCGAGCAGTACTTC. Translating it yields CATRAREGSEQYF.

V is TRBV30 and J is TRBJ2-1; 11 nucleotides align to TRBD2. The CDR3 runs to 16 residues. V lost 3 bases to trimming and J lost 4 bases; unmatched junction nucleotides: 8. Germline CDR1 and CDR2: GTSNPN and SVGIG (reference sequence). The CDR3 region has the DNA TGTGCCTGGAGAGATCCTACTAGCGGGGGTTACAATGAGCAGTTCTTC. This codes for CAWRDPTSGGYNEQFF.

This sequence joins TRBV3-1 and TRBJ2-2, with no clear D. The CDR3 is 12 residues long. The ends were cut back, 3 bases at V and 3 bases at J, with 2 bases in the middle. In germline, CDR1 is LGHDT, CDR2 YNNKEL (reference sequence). This CDR3 is CASSHHTGELFF. The CDR3 DNA reads TGTGCCAGCAGCCACCACACCGGGGAGCTGTTTTTT. The full variable domain, its missing parts supplied by reference TRBV3-1 and TRBJ2-2, is DTAVSQTPKYLVTQMGNDKSIKCEQNLGHDTMYWYKQDSKKFLKIMFSYNNKELIINETVPNRFSPKSPDKAHLNLHINSLELGDSAVYFCASSHHTGELFFGEGSRLTVL.

The V and J genes are TRBV6-2 or TRBV6-3 and TRBJ2-7; no definite D call. Germline V gene sequence: CDR1 MNHEY, CDR2 SVGEGT. V was trimmed by 7 bases and J by 0 bases, leaving 13 bases between them. The CDR3 sequence is 14 residues long. DNA for the CDR3: TGTGCCAGCAACCTCCTCGGCAGCTCCTACGAGCAGTACTTC. Protein sequence: CASNLLGSSYEQYF.

The V gene is TRBV7-6, the J gene TRBJ2-7; D not certain. The CDR3 loop spans 13 amino acids. Per the germline V gene, CDR1 is SGHVS and CDR2 is FNYEAQ. The germline V and J ends were trimmed by 4 bases and 6 bases, with 13 bases remaining between them. CDR3 coding DNA: TGTGCCAGCAGCTCCCTCACTCCCCTCGAGCAGTACTTC. This codes for CASSSLTPLEQYF.

The chain employs TRBV6-2 or TRBV6-3 and TRBJ2-1; D ambiguous. Trimming shortened V by 2 bases and J by 0 bases, and 11 bases separated the two germline ends. This CDR3 is 16 amino acids long. Germline CDR1 is MNHEY and CDR2 is SVGEGT. The CDR3 loop is CASSYGIMSSYNEQFF. The CDR3 bases are TGTGCCAGCAGTTACGGCATAATGAGCTCCTACAATGAGCAGTTCTTC.

The gene calls are TRBV24-1 and TRBJ2-2; a weak D match, TRBD2 (6 bases). Trimming removed 5 bases at V and 3 bases at J, with 12 bases between. The germline V gene has CDR1 KGHDR and CDR2 SFDVKD. The CDR3 has 15 residues. The CDR3 is CATSAEGGDTGELFF. Here the CDR3 DNA reads TGTGCCACCAGTGCGGAAGGAGGGGACACCGGGGAGCTGTTTTTT.

The chain has TRBV5-6 and TRBJ2-1, with D possibly being TRBD2 (6 bases). This CDR3 is 15 amino acids long. The germline V gene has CDR1 SGHDT and CDR2 YYEEEE. V gave up 2 bases and J gave up 7 bases, with 16 bases separating them. CDR3 DNA: TGTGCCAGCAGCTTCCAGGACTATCCCCCGAATGAGCAGTTCTTC. Protein product: CASSFQDYPPNEQFF. Full variable domain (missing parts from reference TRBV5-6 and TRBJ2-1): DAGVTQSPTHLIKTRGQQVTLRCSPKSGHDTVSWYQQALGQGPQFIFQYYEEEERQRGNFPDRFSGHQFPNYSSELNVNALLLGDSALYLCASSFQDYPPNEQFFGPGTRLTVL.

This chain links TRBV7-2 with TRBJ2-3; D remains ambiguous. Trimming left V 2 bases short and J 5 bases short, with 5 bases between. Germline CDR1 reads SGHTA; CDR2 reads FQGNSA. There are 12 residues in the CDR3. CDR3 in DNA: TGTGCCAGCAGCTTATTAAAAGATACGCAGTATTTT. It translates to CASSLLKDTQYF. Full variable domain (outside the CDR3, taken from reference TRBV7-2 and TRBJ2-3): GAGVSQSPSNKVTEKGKDVELRCDPISGHTALYWYRQSLGQGLEFLIYFQGNSAPDKSGLPSDRFSAERTGGSVSTLTIQRTQQEDSAVYLCASSLLKDTQYFGPGTRLTVL.

The gene calls are TRBV29-1 and TRBJ2-2; D call uncertain. Trimming left V 5 bases short and J 0 bases short, with 7 bases between. The CDR3 totals 13 residues. Germline V gene data show CDR1 as SQVTM and CDR2 as ANQGSEA. The CDR3 coding sequence is TGCAGCGTTAGGGCAGCGAACACCGGGGAGCTGTTTTTT. Translated: CSVRAANTGELFF.

The CDR3 region has the DNA TGTGCCAGCAACGGGGCGGGACCAGGGGGGGCCGGGGAGCTGTTTTTT. Translating it yields CASNGAGPGGAGELFF. The chain combines TRBV6-1 with TRBJ2-2; D possibly uses TRBD1 or TRBD2 (7 bases each). V was trimmed by 7 bases and J by 6 bases, leaving 21 bases between them. Germline V lookup: CDR1 MNHNS, CDR2 SASEGT. This CDR3 contains 16 residues.

The chain has TRBV7-9 and TRBJ2-4; D call uncertain. The CDR3 contains 13 residues. V lost 4 bases and J lost 6, with 10 bases in between. Germline V lookup: CDR1 SEHNR, CDR2 FQNEAQ (reference sequence). The CDR3 nucleotides read TGTGCCAGCAGCTCCGGGTTGGCAAACATTCAGTACTTC. It is translated as CASSSGLANIQYF.

The V gene is TRBV20-1, the J gene TRBJ2-7; 8 nucleotides align to TRBD1. CDR1 is DFQATT, CDR2 SNEGSKA, per germline (reference sequence). The CDR3 runs to 15 residues. V lost 3 bases, J lost 0 bases, and 7 bases stayed unmatched. The CDR3 is CSARRQGQVSYEQYF. DNA for the CDR3: TGCAGTGCTAGGCGCCAGGGACAGGTCTCCTACGAGCAGTACTTC.

The genes are TRBV6-5 and TRBJ2-5, with 16 bases matching TRBD2. Germline CDR1 MNHEY, CDR2 SVGAGI. The CDR3 covers 19 residues. After removal of 0 bases from V and 5 bases from J, the junction contained 9 bases not matched to a gene. CDR3 amino acids: CASSYSPGLAGGPGETQYF. In DNA form, the CDR3 reads TGTGCCAGCAGTTACTCTCCGGGACTAGCGGGAGGGCCTGGGGAGACCCAGTACTTC.

This sequence joins TRBV18 and TRBJ2-2; D is unclear. Germline V gene data show CDR1 as KGHSH and CDR2 as LQKENI. This CDR3 is 13 amino acids long. Trimming stripped 4 bases from V and 7 bases from J, with 10 bases between. CDR3 in DNA: TGTGCCAGCTCACGGAAGGCAGTCGGGGAGCTGTTTTTT. It yields the protein CASSRKAVGELFF.

The genes are TRBV27 and TRBJ1-2; D gene unclear. The CDR3 is made up of 13 amino acids. Trimming removed 6 bases from V and 4 bases from J, with 12 bases in between. The germline CDR1 and CDR2 sequences are MNHEY and SMNVEV (reference sequence). The CDR3 sequence: CASSLGSPYGYTF. The CDR3 DNA sequence: TGTGCCAGCAGCCTTGGAAGCCCCTATGGCTACACCTTC.

V usage is TRBV7-9 and J usage is TRBJ2-1; D is unclear. The CDR3 length is 10 residues. V gave up 8 bases and J gave up 8 bases, with 7 bases separating them. Per the germline V gene, CDR1 is SEHNR and CDR2 is FQNEAQ (reference sequence). CDR3 in DNA: TGTGCCAGCGCCTCCGATGAGCAGTTCTTC. Translation gives CASASDEQFF.

V gene TRBV30 combines with J gene TRBJ2-1; D is possibly TRBD1 or TRBD2 (5 bases each). The CDR3 runs 13 residues. Trimming took off 7 bases at V and 6 bases at J, with 16 bases between the two ends. Germline lookup yields CDR1 GTSNPN and CDR2 SVGIG (reference sequence). The CDR3 nucleotides read TGTGCCTATCTGGGGGATCAGAGCAATGAGCAGTTCTTC. As protein: CAYLGDQSNEQFF. The whole variable domain, remainder taken from reference TRBV30 and TRBJ2-1, is SQTIHQWPATLVQPVGSPLSLECTVEGTSNPNLYWYRQAAGRGLQLLFYSVGIGQISSEVPQNLSASRPQDRQFILSSKKLLLSDSGFYLCAYLGDQSNEQFFGPGTRLTVL.

The chain couples TRBV2 to TRBJ2-6; a weak D match, TRBD2 (8 bases). Germline CDR1 is SNHLY and CDR2 is FYNNEI. This CDR3 comprises 16 residues. Between the trimmed V and J ends, which lost 11 bases and 5 bases, there was a span of 22 bases. CDR3 nucleotides: TGTGCCGGTCGGGACAGCGGCGGGGGGAGGGCCAACGTCCTGACTTTC. Protein product: CAGRDSGGGRANVLTF.

The rearrangement joins TRBV27 to TRBJ1-1; no firm D call. This CDR3 is built from 16 residues. V dropped 3 bases and J dropped 1 base, with 15 bases sitting between them. Germline CDR1 MNHEY, CDR2 SMNVEV (reference sequence). CDR3 coding DNA: TGTGCCAGCAGTTTCATACCGGGAGGACCGAACACTGAAGCTTTCTTT. It specifies CASSFIPGGPNTEAFF.

The rearrangement uses TRBV12-5 and TRBJ2-1; D may match TRBD1 or TRBD2 (5 bases each). The V gene lost 6 bases and the J gene lost 5 bases, with 11 bases spanning the gap. This CDR3 contains 13 residues. Germline values: CDR1 LGHNT, CDR2 FRNRAP. In nucleotides, the CDR3 is TGTGCTAGTGGATGGGACGTCAACAATGAGCAGTTCTTC. It encodes CASGWDVNNEQFF.

This chain uses TRBV20-1 with TRBJ2-7; a weak D match, TRBD1 (6 bases). With 4 bases removed from V and 0 bases from J, the gap between germline ends came to 10 bases. The CDR3 is 13 residues long. The V gene's germline CDR1 is DFQATT and CDR2 SNEGSKA (reference sequence). In DNA, the CDR3 is TGCAGTGCTACCTCGGACAGCTCCTACGAGCAGTACTTC. Translating it yields CSATSDSSYEQYF.

This chain connects TRBV30 to TRBJ1-4, with D hard to call. Trimming removed 5 bases at V and 3 bases at J, with 16 bases between. The length of the CDR3 is 15 residues. From germline, CDR1 is GTSNPN and CDR2 SVGIG (reference sequence). CDR3 coding DNA: TGTGCCTGGGCCTCCGTGGGCTCGCCTAATGAAAAACTGTTTTTT. Translating gives CAWASVGSPNEKLFF.